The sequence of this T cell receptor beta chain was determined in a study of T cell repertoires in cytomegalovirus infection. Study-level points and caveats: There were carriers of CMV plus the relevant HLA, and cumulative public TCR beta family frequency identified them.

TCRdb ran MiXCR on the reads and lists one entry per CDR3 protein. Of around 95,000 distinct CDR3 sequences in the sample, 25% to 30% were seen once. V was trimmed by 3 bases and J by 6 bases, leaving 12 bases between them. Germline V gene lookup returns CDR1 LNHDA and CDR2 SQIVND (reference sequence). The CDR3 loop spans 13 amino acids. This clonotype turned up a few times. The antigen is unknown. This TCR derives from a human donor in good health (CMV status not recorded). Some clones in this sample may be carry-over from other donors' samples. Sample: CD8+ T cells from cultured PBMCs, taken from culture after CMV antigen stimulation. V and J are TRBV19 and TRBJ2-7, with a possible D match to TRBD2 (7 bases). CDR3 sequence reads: CASSIGGLGEQYF. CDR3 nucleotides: TGTGCCAGTAGTATCGGGGGGCTGGGCGAGCAGTACTTC.